The text below deals with one T cell receptor beta chain. This receptor's antigen is unknown. No clone much larger than this one lies a single base away; base qualities are absent. CDR1 and CDR2 were assigned from the germline V gene as SGHDT and YYEEEE. Trimming removed 1 base from V and 4 bases from J, leaving 14 bases between the germline ends. The CDR3 numbers 15 residues from cysteine through phenylalanine. CDR3 DNA only is kept here, 45 bases in frame from base 1. This sample was included in a study of T cell responses to AZD1222 COVID-19 vaccine (dated by TCRdb to about 2021). Study-level background: AZD1222 recipients with second doses at about 4 weeks or about 12 weeks were pooled, because spike-specific TCR depth and breadth did not differ between schedules. TCR sequencing covered 230 or so trial participants: 207 given two doses of AZD1222 and 26 given two doses of MenACWY control vaccine. Trial participants were enrolled into age subgroups of 18-55, 56-69 and 70-plus years, which contained approximately 150, 28 and 58 TCR-sequenced participants, respectively. What the research found in general, with its limitations: The whole spike protein was spanned by vaccine-associated CD4 TCRs, and dominant responses were seen in regions 160-218 and 743-854. Conclusions about previously exposed vaccinees are limited, since just 5 or 6 AZD1222 recipients were seropositive for SARS-CoV-2 at baseline. Reportedly, almost half of the unique spike-specific TCRs recognized epitopes lying outside the regions that are mutated in the B.1.351 and B.1.1.7 variants. Because no samples from the day 14 peak response were available, repertoires could be characterized only after the peak T cell response. Most participants were white British and females outnumbered males, and the authors suggested that clonal diversity may have been underestimated. In the small 56-69-year group, the increase in depth fell short of significance, most likely because of low power. After two AZD1222 doses, spike-specific TCR breadth and depth were significantly higher than at day 0 and than in MenACWY recipients.

The sample's time point, from its label and the paper: baseline before first vaccination. Samples from vaccinated people were obtained from the UK trials COV001 and COV002, which included a single-blind randomized controlled phase 2/3 trial of AZD1222 (ChAdOx1 nCoV-19) in healthy adults. For TCRbeta chain sequencing, PBMC samples from trial participants were taken at day 0 and at day 28 after the second dose. The CDR3 regions of human TCRbeta chains were subjected to immunosequencing. Per the original workflow: Repertoire TCRs were checked for matches against a reference library of SARS-CoV-2-specific TCRs that had been generated using the MIRA antigen-specificity platform. Breadth was defined as the fraction of unique TCRs that were SARS-CoV-2-associated. Depth was defined as the fraction of total T cells that were SARS-CoV-2-associated. Using the MIRA data, every spike-specific TCR was mapped to the spike region that the TCR reacted to and assigned to either a CD4 or a CD8 class. Log10-transformed breadth and depth values were compared by one-way ANOVA with Sidak's multiple comparisons tests. Drawn from immuneACCESS, this table holds only the in-frame rearrangements with V and J called that TCRdb kept. Clones are partly lost; checked studies trace under half to an unresolved V gene and leave the rest unexplained. V and J calls and clone size are given by that table; D and trimming were obtained from the DNA. Recorded for this sample are 150,000 or so clones; roughly nine tenths of them occurred a single time. The ten largest clones represent over 1.1% of the sample.

The source was peripheral blood, collected on day 0 of AZD1222 vaccination. The chain joins TRBV5-6 to TRBJ1-1, and TRBD1 may be the D gene, going by 6 matching bases. The TCR comes from an adult in good health. Read as DNA, the sequence is TGTGCCAGCAGCTTGCAGGGGACCACGGGCACTGAAGCTTTCTTT. This is translated as CASSLQGTTGTEAFF.